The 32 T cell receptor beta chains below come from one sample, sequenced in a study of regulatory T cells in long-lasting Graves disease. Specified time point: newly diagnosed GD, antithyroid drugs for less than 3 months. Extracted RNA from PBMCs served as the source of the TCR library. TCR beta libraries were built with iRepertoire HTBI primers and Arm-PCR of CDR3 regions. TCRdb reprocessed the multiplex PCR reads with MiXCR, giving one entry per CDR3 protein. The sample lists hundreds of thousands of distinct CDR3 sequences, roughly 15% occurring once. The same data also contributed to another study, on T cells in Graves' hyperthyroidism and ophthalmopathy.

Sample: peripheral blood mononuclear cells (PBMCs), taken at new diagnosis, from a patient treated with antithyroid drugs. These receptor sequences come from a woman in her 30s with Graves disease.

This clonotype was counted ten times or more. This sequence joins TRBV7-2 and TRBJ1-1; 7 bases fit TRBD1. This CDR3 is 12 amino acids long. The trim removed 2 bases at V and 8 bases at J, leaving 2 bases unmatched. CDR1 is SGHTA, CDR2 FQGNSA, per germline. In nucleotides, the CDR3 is TGTGCCAGCAGCTTAACAGGGGCCGAAGCTTTCTTT. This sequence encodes CASSLTGAEAFF.

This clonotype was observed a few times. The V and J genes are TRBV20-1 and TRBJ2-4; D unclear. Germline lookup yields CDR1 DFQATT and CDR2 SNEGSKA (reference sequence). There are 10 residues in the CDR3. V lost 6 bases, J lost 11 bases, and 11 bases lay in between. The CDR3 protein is CSAQNIVQYF. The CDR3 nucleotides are TGCAGTGCCCAAAATATCGTTCAGTACTTC.

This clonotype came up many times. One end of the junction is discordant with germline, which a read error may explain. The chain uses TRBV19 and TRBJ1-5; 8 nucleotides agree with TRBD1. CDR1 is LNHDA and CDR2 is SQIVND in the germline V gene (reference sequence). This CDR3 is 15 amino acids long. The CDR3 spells CASSTDRAGNQPQHF. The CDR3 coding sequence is TGTGCCAGCAGTACGGACAGGGCAGGCAATCAGCCCCAGCATTTT.

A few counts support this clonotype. The CDR3 reads CASSQGRTGRDEQYF. CDR3 in DNA: TGCGCCAGCAGCCAGGGGCGGACAGGACGCGACGAGCAGTACTTC. The chain joins TRBV4-1 to TRBJ2-7; 7 positions agree with TRBD1. This CDR3 comprises 15 residues. The trim removed 3 bases at V and 5 bases at J, leaving 10 bases unmatched. Per the germline V gene, CDR1 is MGHRA and CDR2 is YSYEKL.

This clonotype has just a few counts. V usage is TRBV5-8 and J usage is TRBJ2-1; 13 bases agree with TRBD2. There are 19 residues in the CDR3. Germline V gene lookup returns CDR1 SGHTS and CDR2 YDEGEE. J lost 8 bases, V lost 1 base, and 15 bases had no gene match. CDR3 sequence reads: CASSLFRGLGTSGNDEQFF. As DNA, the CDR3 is TGTGCCAGCAGCTTGTTCAGGGGCCTTGGGACTAGCGGGAATGATGAGCAGTTCTTC.

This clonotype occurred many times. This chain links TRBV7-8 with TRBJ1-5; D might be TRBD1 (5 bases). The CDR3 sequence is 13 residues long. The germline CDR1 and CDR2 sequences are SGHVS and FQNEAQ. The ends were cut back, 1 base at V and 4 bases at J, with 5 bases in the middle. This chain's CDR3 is CASSLGQNQPQHF. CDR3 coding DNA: TGTGCCAGCAGCTTAGGACAGAATCAGCCCCAGCATTTT.

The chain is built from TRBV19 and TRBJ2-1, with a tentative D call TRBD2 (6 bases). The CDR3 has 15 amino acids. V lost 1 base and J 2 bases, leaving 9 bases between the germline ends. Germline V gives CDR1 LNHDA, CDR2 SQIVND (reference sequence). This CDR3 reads CASSIAGLTYNEQFF. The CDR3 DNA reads TGTGCCAGTAGTATAGCGGGACTGACCTACAATGAGCAGTTCTTC. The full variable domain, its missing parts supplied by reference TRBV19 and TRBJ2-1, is DGGITQSPKYLFRKEGQNVTLSCEQNLNHDAMYWYRQDPGQGLRLIYYSQIVNDFQKGDIAEGYSVSREKKESFPLTVTSAQKNPTAFYLCASSIAGLTYNEQFFGPGTRLTVL.

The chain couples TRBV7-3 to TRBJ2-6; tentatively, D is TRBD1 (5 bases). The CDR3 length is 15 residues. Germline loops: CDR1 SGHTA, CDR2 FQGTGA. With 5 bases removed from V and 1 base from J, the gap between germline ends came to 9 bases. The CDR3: CASSIRVSGANVLTF. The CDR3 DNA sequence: TGTGCCAGCAGCATCAGGGTTTCTGGGGCCAACGTCCTGACTTTC.

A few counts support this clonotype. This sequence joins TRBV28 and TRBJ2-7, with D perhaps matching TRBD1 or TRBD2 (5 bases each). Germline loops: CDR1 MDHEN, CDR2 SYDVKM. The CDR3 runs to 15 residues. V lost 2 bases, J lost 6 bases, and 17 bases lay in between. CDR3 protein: CASSLVTAGTGEQYF. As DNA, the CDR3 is TGTGCCAGCAGTTTAGTGACGGCAGGGACGGGCGAGCAGTACTTC.

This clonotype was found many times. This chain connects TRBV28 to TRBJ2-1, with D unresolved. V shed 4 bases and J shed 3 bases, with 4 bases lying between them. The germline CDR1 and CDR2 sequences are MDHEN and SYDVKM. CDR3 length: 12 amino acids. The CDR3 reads CASSSLYNEQFF. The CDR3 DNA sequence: TGTGCCAGCAGTTCCCTCTACAATGAGCAGTTCTTC.

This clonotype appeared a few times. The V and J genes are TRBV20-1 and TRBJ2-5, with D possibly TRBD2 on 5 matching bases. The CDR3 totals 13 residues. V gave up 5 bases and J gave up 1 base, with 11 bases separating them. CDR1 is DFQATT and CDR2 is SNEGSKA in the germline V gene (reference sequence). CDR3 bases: TGCAGTGCTCCCTTGGGAGTCCAAGAGACCCAGTACTTC. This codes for CSAPLGVQETQYF.

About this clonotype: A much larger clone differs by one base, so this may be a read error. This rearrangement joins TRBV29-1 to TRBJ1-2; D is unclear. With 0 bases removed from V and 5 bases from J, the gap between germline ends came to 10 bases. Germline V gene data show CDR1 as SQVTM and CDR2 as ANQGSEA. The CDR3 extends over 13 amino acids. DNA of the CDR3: TGCAGCGTTGAAGATCTTCCGAGGTATGGCTACACCTTC. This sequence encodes CSVEDLPRYGYTF.

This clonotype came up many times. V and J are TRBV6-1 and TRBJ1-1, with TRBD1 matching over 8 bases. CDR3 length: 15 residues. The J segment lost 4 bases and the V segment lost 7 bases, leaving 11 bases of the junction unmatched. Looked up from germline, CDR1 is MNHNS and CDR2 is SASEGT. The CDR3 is CASIDRDRISTEAFF. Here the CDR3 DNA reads TGTGCCAGCATAGACCGGGACAGGATTTCCACTGAAGCTTTCTTT.

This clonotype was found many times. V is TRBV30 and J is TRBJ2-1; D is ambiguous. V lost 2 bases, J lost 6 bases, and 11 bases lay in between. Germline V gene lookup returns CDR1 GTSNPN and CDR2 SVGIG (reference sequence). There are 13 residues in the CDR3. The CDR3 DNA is TGTGCCTGGAGTAAAGGTGTAGGCAATGAGCAGTTCTTC. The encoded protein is CAWSKGVGNEQFF.

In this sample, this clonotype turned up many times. The CDR3 DNA reads TGTGCCTGGAGGCAGGGTCCCGGCTATGGCTACACCTTC. Amino acids: CAWRQGPGYGYTF. This chain links TRBV30 with TRBJ1-2; D may be TRBD1 (5 bases). This CDR3 region has 13 residues. The germline V gene has CDR1 GTSNPN and CDR2 SVGIG (reference sequence). Deletions cut 3 bases from V and 4 bases from J, with 12 bases between.

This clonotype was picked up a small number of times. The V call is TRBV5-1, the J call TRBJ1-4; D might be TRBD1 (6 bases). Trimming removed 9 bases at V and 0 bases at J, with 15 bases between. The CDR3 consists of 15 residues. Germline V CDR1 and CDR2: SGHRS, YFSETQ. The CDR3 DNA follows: TGCGCCAACAGGGAAGTGACAGCAACTAATGAAAAACTGTTTTTT. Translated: CANREVTATNEKLFF.

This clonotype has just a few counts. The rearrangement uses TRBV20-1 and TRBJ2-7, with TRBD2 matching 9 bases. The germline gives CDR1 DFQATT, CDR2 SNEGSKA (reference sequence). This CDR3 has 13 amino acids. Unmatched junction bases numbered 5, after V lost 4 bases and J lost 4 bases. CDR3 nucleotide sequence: TGCAGTGCTACCCGAGCGGGAGGATACGAGCAGTACTTC. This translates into CSATRAGGYEQYF.

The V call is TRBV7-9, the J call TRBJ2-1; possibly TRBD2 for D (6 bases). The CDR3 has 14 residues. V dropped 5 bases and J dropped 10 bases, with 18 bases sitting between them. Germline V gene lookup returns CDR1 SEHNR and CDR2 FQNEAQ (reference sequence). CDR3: CASSPRAGRYEQFF. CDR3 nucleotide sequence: TGTGCCAGCAGCCCCCGGGCGGGGAGATACGAGCAGTTCTTC.

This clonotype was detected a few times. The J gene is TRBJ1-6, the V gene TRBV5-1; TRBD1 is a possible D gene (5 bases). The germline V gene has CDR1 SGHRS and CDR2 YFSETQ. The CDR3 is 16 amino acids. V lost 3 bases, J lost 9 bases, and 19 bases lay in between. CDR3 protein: CASSYAGTASGSPLHF. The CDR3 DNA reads TGCGCCAGCAGCTACGCAGGGACGGCGAGCGGTTCACCCCTCCACTTT.

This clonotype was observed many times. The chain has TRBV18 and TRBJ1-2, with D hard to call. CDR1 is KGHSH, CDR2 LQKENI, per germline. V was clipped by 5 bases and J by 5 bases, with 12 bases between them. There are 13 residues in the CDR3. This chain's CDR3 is CASSTTARYGYTF. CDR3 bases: TGTGCCAGCTCAACAACAGCGAGATATGGCTACACCTTC.

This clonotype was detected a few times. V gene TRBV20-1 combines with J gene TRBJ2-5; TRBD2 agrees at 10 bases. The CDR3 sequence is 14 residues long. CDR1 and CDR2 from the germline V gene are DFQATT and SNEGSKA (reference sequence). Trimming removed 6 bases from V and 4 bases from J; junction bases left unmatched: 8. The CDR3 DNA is TGCAGTGCGAGAACTAGCGGGATGGGAGAGACCCAGTACTTC. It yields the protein CSARTSGMGETQYF.

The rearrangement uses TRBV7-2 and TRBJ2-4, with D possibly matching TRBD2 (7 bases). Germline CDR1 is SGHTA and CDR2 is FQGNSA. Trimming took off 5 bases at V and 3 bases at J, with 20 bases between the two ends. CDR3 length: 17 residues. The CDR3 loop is CASSARGGELGKNIQYF. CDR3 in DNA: TGTGCCAGCAGCGCGAGGGGGGGGGAGCTAGGCAAAAACATTCAGTACTTC.

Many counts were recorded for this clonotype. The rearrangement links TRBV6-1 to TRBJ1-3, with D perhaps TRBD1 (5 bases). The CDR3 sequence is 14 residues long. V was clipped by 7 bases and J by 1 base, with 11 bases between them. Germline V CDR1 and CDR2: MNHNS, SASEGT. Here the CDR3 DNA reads TGTGCCAGCACCCAGGGAAATTCTGGAAACACCATATATTTT. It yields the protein CASTQGNSGNTIYF.

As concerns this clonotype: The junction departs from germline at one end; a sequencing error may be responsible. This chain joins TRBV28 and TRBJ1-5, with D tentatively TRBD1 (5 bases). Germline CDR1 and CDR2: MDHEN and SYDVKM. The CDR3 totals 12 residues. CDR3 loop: CASNLGGTNQHF. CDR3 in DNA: TGTGCCAGCAATTTAGGAGGGACGAACCAGCATTTT.

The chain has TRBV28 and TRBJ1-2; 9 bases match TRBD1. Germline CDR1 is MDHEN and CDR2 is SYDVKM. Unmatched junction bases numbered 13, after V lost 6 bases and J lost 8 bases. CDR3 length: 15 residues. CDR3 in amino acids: CASSPAARDREGYTF. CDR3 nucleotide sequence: TGTGCCAGCAGCCCTGCCGCTAGGGACAGGGAAGGCTACACCTTC.

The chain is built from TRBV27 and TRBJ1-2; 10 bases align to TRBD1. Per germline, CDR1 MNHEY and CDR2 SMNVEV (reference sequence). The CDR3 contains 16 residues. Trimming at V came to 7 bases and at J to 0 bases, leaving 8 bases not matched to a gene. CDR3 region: CASTKGGTGANYGYTF. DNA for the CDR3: TGTGCCAGCACTAAGGGCGGGACAGGGGCTAACTATGGCTACACCTTC.

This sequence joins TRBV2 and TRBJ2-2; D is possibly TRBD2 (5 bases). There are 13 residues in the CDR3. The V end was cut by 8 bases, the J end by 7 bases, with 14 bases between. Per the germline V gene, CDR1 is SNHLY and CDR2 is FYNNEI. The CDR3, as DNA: TGTGCCAGCGCCCGGGGTGGTAACGGGGAGCTGTTTTTT. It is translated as CASARGGNGELFF.

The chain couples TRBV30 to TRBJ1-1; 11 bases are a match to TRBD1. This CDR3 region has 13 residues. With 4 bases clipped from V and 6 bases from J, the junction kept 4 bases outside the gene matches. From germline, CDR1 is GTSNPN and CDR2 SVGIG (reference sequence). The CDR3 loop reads CAWKGQGAAEAFF. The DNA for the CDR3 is TGTGCCTGGAAAGGACAGGGGGCAGCTGAAGCTTTCTTT. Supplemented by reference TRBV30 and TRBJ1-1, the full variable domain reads SQTIHQWPATLVQPVGSPLSLECTVEGTSNPNLYWYRQAAGRGLQLLFYSVGIGQISSEVPQNLSASRPQDRQFILSSKKLLLSDSGFYLCAWKGQGAAEAFFGQGTRLTVV.

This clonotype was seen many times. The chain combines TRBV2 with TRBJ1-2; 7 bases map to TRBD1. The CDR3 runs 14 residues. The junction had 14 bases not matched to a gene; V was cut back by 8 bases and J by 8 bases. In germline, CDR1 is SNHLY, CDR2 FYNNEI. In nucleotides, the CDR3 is TGTGCCAGCGTCGTCGGGACAGCTTCTATCGGCTACACCTTC. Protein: CASVVGTASIGYTF. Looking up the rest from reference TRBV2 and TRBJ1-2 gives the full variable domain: EPEVTQTPSHQVTQMGQEVILRCVPISNHLYFYWYRQILGQKVEFLVSFYNNEISEKSEIFDDQFSVERPDGSNFTLKIRSTKLEDSAMYFCASVVGTASIGYTFGSGTRLTVV.

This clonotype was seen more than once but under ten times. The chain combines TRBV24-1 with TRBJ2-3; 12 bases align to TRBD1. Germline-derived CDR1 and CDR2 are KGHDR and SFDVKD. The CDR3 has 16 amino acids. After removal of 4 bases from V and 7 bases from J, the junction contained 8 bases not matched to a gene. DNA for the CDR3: TGTGCCACCAGTGAACCCGGGACAGGGGGCGTTCATACGCAGTATTTT. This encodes CATSEPGTGGVHTQYF.

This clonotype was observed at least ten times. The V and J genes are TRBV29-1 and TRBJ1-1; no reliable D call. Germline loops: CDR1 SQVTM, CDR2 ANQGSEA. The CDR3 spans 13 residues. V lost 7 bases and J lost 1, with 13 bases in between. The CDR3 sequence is CSAPPPENTEAFF. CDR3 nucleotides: TGCAGCGCTCCCCCGCCAGAGAACACTGAAGCTTTCTTT.

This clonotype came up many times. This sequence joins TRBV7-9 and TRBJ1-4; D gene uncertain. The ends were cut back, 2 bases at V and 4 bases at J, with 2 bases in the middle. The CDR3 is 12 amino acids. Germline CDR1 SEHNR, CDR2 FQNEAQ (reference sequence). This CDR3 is CASSLFNEKLFF. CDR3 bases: TGTGCCAGCAGCTTATTTAATGAAAAACTGTTTTTT.